A single sample is the source of the 11 T cell receptor beta chains below, sequenced in a study of T cell repertoires in aging, cancer and after chemotherapy. Multiplex touch-down PCR with TRB-A/B primers amplified rearranged V-D-J TRB sequences. TCRdb independently ran MiXCR on the multiplex PCR reads; one entry per CDR3 protein. The table records about 1,000 distinct CDR3 sequences, less than 35% of them present only once. TCR beta rearrangements were amplified from peripheral blood genomic DNA. Sequencing input: blood. The source is a human donor with a solid tumor.

The V call is TRBV28, the J call TRBJ2-2; D is unclear. Germline lookup yields CDR1 MDHEN and CDR2 SYDVKM. Trimming cost V 2 bases and J 7 bases, with 8 bases left between them. The CDR3 totals 13 residues. Here the CDR3 reads CASSLEVFGELFF. The CDR3 bases are TGTGCCAGCAGTTTAGAGGTTTTCGGGGAGCTGTTTTTT.

By sample fraction, this clonotype is large (0.1 to 1%). The V and J genes are TRBV6-2 or TRBV6-3 and TRBJ2-2; TRBD2 aligns across 9 bases. V shed 5 bases and J 3 bases; nucleotides not matched to a gene: 4. Germline V gene lookup returns CDR1 MNHEY and CDR2 SVGEGT. The CDR3 loop spans 15 amino acids. In nucleotides, the CDR3 is TGTGCCAGCAGTGGGAGCGGGAGGCACACCGGGGAGCTGTTTTTT. Protein sequence: CASSGSGRHTGELFF.

This clonotype is medium-sized by share. V is TRBV19 and J is TRBJ2-4; perhaps TRBD2 as D (5 bases). The CDR3 is made up of 14 amino acids. Germline CDR1 LNHDA, CDR2 SQIVND (reference sequence). The ends were cut back, 6 bases at V and 5 bases at J, with 14 bases in the middle. As DNA, the CDR3 is TGTGCCAGTAGCCCCCACAGAGGGCAAAACATTCAGTACTTC. This sequence encodes CASSPHRGQNIQYF.

This clonotype is labeled large. The V and J genes are TRBV6-5 and TRBJ1-3; weak D call: TRBD1 (5 bases). The CDR3 spans 15 residues. CDR1 MNHEY and CDR2 SVGAGI come from the germline V gene. The V end lost 8 bases, the J end lost 0 bases, and 14 bases lay between the germline ends. CDR3 protein: CASEGWEGSGNTIYF. The CDR3 DNA reads TGTGCCAGCGAGGGGTGGGAGGGCTCTGGAAACACCATATATTTT.

A note on this clonotype: With a much larger clone just one base away, this may be a read error. This CDR3 is missing its conserved last phenylalanine or tryptophan, likely due to a read error. The chain recombines TRBV19 with TRBJ1-4, with 10 bases lining up with TRBD1. The trim removed 7 bases at V and 7 bases at J, leaving 9 bases unmatched. Germline V CDR1 and CDR2: LNHDA, SQIVND (reference sequence). This CDR3 contains 15 residues. CDR3 sequence reads: CASNAGTGVGEKLFI. The CDR3 region has the DNA TGTGCCAGTAATGCCGGGACAGGGGTGGGTGAAAAACTGTTTATT.

This clonotype is labeled large (0.1 to 1%). V is TRBV12-3 or TRBV12-4 and J is TRBJ2-7; D could derive from TRBD1 or TRBD2 (6 bases each). V gave up 1 base and J gave up 4 bases, with 11 bases separating them. The CDR3 sequence is 14 residues long. Here the CDR3 DNA reads TGTGCCAGCAGTTTAGGCAGGGGAGGATACGAGCAGTACTTC. Its protein is CASSLGRGGYEQYF.

In its sample, this clonotype is medium-sized. The chain is built from TRBV27 and TRBJ2-1; 10 bases map to TRBD2. J gave up 8 bases and V 3 bases, and 7 bases lay outside the gene matches. CDR1 and CDR2 from the germline V gene are MNHEY and SMNVEV (reference sequence). The CDR3 runs 15 residues. As DNA, the CDR3 is TGTGCCAGCAGTTTTATGGGGCTAGCGGGAGATGAGCAGTTCTTC. Amino acids: CASSFMGLAGDEQFF.

By share, this clonotype counts as large. The chain carries TRBV6-6 and TRBJ1-6; 10 nucleotides line up with TRBD1. Trimming cost V 6 bases and J 3 bases; bases outside gene matches: 8. Germline lookup yields CDR1 MNHNY and CDR2 SVGAGI (reference sequence). This CDR3 comprises 17 residues. CDR3 residues: CASSMPGQGSYNSPLHF. Written as DNA, the CDR3 is TGTGCCAGCAGCATGCCGGGACAGGGGAGCTATAATTCACCCCTCCACTTT.

The V and J genes are TRBV25-1 and TRBJ2-7, with D possibly matching TRBD2 (6 bases). Trimming cost V 4 bases and J 6 bases, with 13 bases left between them. This CDR3 contains 13 residues. The germline CDR1 and CDR2 sequences are MGHDK and SYGVNS. In DNA form, the CDR3 reads TGTGCCAGCAGTGGCGCGGGATGGGGCGAGCAGTACTTC. It codes for CASSGAGWGEQYF.

This chain joins TRBV7-3 and TRBJ2-2; D gene ambiguous. The CDR3 covers 13 residues. The germline V gene encodes CDR1 SGHTA and CDR2 FQGTGA. V lost 1 base and J 5 bases, leaving 5 bases between the germline ends. CDR3 DNA: TGTGCCAGCAGCTTAAGTCGGACCGGGGAGCTGTTTTTT. It is translated as CASSLSRTGELFF.

This clonotype was seen a handful of times. This rearrangement joins TRBV20-1 to TRBJ2-5; 11 nucleotides agree with TRBD2. CDR3 size: 14 residues. J was trimmed by 1 base and V by 6 bases; bases with no gene match: 4. Germline CDR1 reads DFQATT; CDR2 reads SNEGSKA (reference sequence). The CDR3 protein is CSAPSGGPQETQYF. CDR3 coding DNA: TGCAGTGCACCTAGCGGGGGGCCCCAAGAGACCCAGTACTTC.